These T cell receptor beta chains were read from a single sample in a study of blood T cell repertoires in COVID-19. Generated by immunoSEQ multiplex PCR, the TCRdb table keeps only in-frame clones and is missing some. The sample lists some 110,000 clones; approximately 85% were seen once. Material: peripheral blood. These receptors were taken from a man aged 35 to 55 with acute or convalescent COVID-19. The CDR3 runs from the conserved cysteine through the conserved F or W. Each record gives: CDR3 protein, CDR3 DNA, D gene, J gene, clone size, V gene, CDR3 length. The D gene is left open where the match is weak. A row's size may be missing; if present it is once, few, many or a size class.

CDR3: CSATGTGLLVNTEAFF
DNA: TGCAGCGCAACCGGGACAGGACTACTTGTGAACACTGAAGCTTTCTTT
D: TRBD1
J: TRBJ1-1
size: once
V: TRBV29-1
length: 16

CDR3: CASSGTSANNEQFF
DNA: TGTGCCAGCAGTGGGACTAGCGCGAACAATGAGCAGTTCTTC
D: TRBD2
J: TRBJ2-1
size: NA
V: TRBV2
length: 14

CDR3: CASSQDLRQGREQETQYF
DNA: TGCGCCAGCAGCCAAGATCTACGACAGGGCAGGGAACAAGAGACCCAGTACTTC
D: TRBD1
J: TRBJ2-5
size: NA
V: TRBV4-3
length: 18

CDR3: CASSYSTFGGEKLFF
DNA: TGTGCCAGCAGTTACTCGACGTTCGGCGGTGAAAAACTGTTTTTT
D: NA
J: TRBJ1-4
size: once
V: TRBV6-5
length: 15

CDR3: CASQDRGLTETQYF
DNA: TGTGCCAGCCAGGACAGGGGATTAACAGAGACCCAGTACTTC
D: TRBD1
J: TRBJ2-5
size: NA
V: TRBV19
length: 14

CDR3: CASSFSTTNEKLFF
DNA: TGTGCCAGCAGTTTCTCTACAACTAATGAAAAACTGTTTTTT
D: NA
J: TRBJ1-4
size: NA
V: TRBV27
length: 14

CDR3: CASSEGNRAAYGYTF
DNA: TGTGCCAGCAGTGAAGGAAACAGGGCGGCCTATGGCTACACCTTC
D: NA
J: TRBJ1-2
size: NA
V: TRBV2
length: 15

CDR3: CASGTGGTEAFF
DNA: TGTGCCAGCGGGACAGGGGGCACTGAAGCTTTCTTT
D: TRBD1
J: TRBJ1-1
size: NA
V: TRBV28
length: 12

CDR3: CASTARRGSLKEQFF
DNA: TGTGCCAGCACCGCCCGGCGCGGGAGTTTAAAGGAGCAGTTCTTC
D: TRBD2
J: TRBJ2-1
size: NA
V: TRBV6-5
length: 15

CDR3: CASSYWTGPNQPQHF
DNA: TGTGCCAGCAGTTACTGGACAGGCCCCAATCAGCCCCAGCATTTT
D: TRBD1
J: TRBJ1-5
size: once
V: TRBV6-2/TRBV6-3
length: 15

CDR3: CASSFPGQGKRLFF
DNA: TGTGCCAGCAGTTTCCCGGGACAGGGGAAAAGGCTGTTTTTT
D: TRBD1
J: TRBJ1-4
size: NA
V: TRBV6-5
length: 14

CDR3: CASSLEGRGSYNEQFF
DNA: TGTGCCAGCAGCTTGGAGGGCAGGGGCTCCTACAATGAGCAGTTCTTC
D: NA
J: TRBJ2-1
size: NA
V: TRBV5-6
length: 16

CDR3: CAISEVLTYEQYF
DNA: TGTGCCATCAGTGAGGTTTTAACCTACGAGCAGTACTTC
D: NA
J: TRBJ2-7
size: NA
V: TRBV10-3
length: 13

CDR3: CASSQDGGGRNEKLFF
DNA: TGCGCCAGCAGCCAAGATGGGGGAGGGCGGAATGAAAAACTGTTTTTT
D: NA
J: TRBJ1-4
size: NA
V: TRBV4-1
length: 16

CDR3: CASQPGGTSGNNEQFF
DNA: TGCGCCAGCCAACCGGGAGGGACTAGCGGGAACAATGAGCAGTTCTTC
D: TRBD2
J: TRBJ2-1
size: NA
V: TRBV5-1
length: 16

CDR3: CASSIDRSAGRAYEQFF
DNA: TGTGCCAGTAGTATAGACCGCTCTGCAGGGAGGGCCTATGAGCAGTTCTTC
D: TRBD2
J: TRBJ2-1
size: NA
V: TRBV19
length: 17

CDR3: CASSIPYRTDEQFF
DNA: TGTGCCAGTAGTATCCCATACAGGACGGATGAGCAGTTCTTC
D: NA
J: TRBJ2-1
size: NA
V: TRBV19
length: 14

CDR3: CASSTGQGDNEQFF
DNA: TGTGCCAGCAGCACCGGACAGGGGGACAATGAGCAGTTCTTC
D: TRBD1
J: TRBJ2-1
size: NA
V: TRBV9
length: 14

CDR3: CSVEDQEGKQYF
DNA: TGCAGCGTTGAAGATCAGGAAGGAAAGCAGTACTTC
D: NA
J: TRBJ2-7
size: NA
V: TRBV29-1
length: 12

CDR3: CASSDRGGYGYTF
DNA: TGTGCCAGTAGCGACAGGGGTGGCTATGGCTACACCTTC
D: TRBD1
J: TRBJ1-2
size: many
V: TRBV19
length: 13

CDR3: CASSPGQTLNTEAFF
DNA: TGTGCCAGTAGTCCGGGACAGACTCTGAACACTGAAGCTTTCTTT
D: TRBD1
J: TRBJ1-1
size: NA
V: TRBV19
length: 15

CDR3: CASSSRTGGSYNEQFF
DNA: TGTGCCAGCAGCTCCCGGACAGGGGGCTCCTACAATGAGCAGTTCTTC
D: TRBD1
J: TRBJ2-1
size: NA
V: TRBV7-9
length: 16

CDR3: CASSIGDTKRGEKLFF
DNA: TGTGCCAGTAGTATAGGGGACACGAAACGAGGGGAAAAACTGTTTTTT
D: NA
J: TRBJ1-4
size: NA
V: TRBV19
length: 16

CDR3: CASSLTGTGDSPLHF
DNA: TGTGCCAGCAGCCTGACCGGGACAGGAGATTCACCCCTCCACTTT
D: TRBD1
J: TRBJ1-6
size: NA
V: TRBV6-4
length: 15

CDR3: CASSEGVLAGGGSDTQYF
DNA: TGTGCCAGCAGTGAAGGAGTTCTAGCGGGAGGGGGCTCAGATACGCAGTATTTT
D: TRBD2
J: TRBJ2-3
size: NA
V: TRBV2
length: 18

CDR3: CASSSQGVGTEAFF
DNA: TGTGCCAGCAGTTCACAGGGGGTCGGAACTGAAGCTTTCTTT
D: TRBD1
J: TRBJ1-1
size: NA
V: TRBV6-6
length: 14

CDR3: CASSQQVYNEQFF
DNA: TGTGCCAGCAGCCAACAGGTATACAATGAGCAGTTCTTC
D: NA
J: TRBJ2-1
size: few
V: TRBV3-1/TRBV3-2
length: 13

CDR3: CASSQTQNTEAFF
DNA: TGTGCCAGCAGCCAGACTCAGAACACTGAAGCTTTCTTT
D: NA
J: TRBJ1-1
size: NA
V: TRBV6-5
length: 13

CDR3: CATSRDRGKSNEKLFF
DNA: TGTGCCACCAGCAGGGACAGGGGAAAGTCTAATGAAAAACTGTTTTTT
D: TRBD1
J: TRBJ1-4
size: NA
V: TRBV15
length: 16

CDR3: CASSFRLAGGQEQFF
DNA: TGCGCCAGCAGCTTCCGACTAGCGGGGGGCCAGGAGCAGTTCTTC
D: TRBD2
J: TRBJ2-1
size: NA
V: TRBV5-1
length: 15

CDR3: CASSQNLGTVHYGYTF
DNA: TGTGCCAGCAGCCAAAATTTGGGGACAGTTCACTATGGCTACACCTTC
D: TRBD1
J: TRBJ1-2
size: NA
V: TRBV14
length: 16

CDR3: CASRFSGGSKDTQYF
DNA: TGTGCCAGCAGATTTAGCGGGGGGTCGAAGGATACGCAGTATTTT
D: TRBD2
J: TRBJ2-3
size: NA
V: TRBV11-2
length: 15

CDR3: CSAARGNEQFF
DNA: TGCAGTGCCGCGAGGGGGAATGAGCAGTTCTTC
D: NA
J: TRBJ2-1
size: NA
V: TRBV20-1
length: 11

CDR3: CASSPGPDTEAFF
DNA: TGTGCCAGCAGCCCTGGGCCAGACACTGAAGCTTTCTTT
D: NA
J: TRBJ1-1
size: NA
V: TRBV14
length: 13

CDR3: CASSLDDRPLHEQYF
DNA: TGTGCCAGCAGCTTAGATGACAGGCCCCTCCACGAGCAGTACTTC
D: NA
J: TRBJ2-7
size: NA
V: TRBV7-9
length: 15

CDR3: CASSLSGDEQYF
DNA: TGTGCCAGCAGCCTTAGCGGGGACGAGCAGTACTTC
D: TRBD2
J: TRBJ2-7
size: few
V: TRBV5-4
length: 12

CDR3: CASSRGNTEAFF
DNA: TGCGCCAGCAGCCGAGGGAACACTGAAGCTTTCTTT
D: NA
J: TRBJ1-1
size: once
V: TRBV5-1
length: 12

CDR3: CASSLSNGAGEQYF
DNA: TGTGCCAGCAGCTTAAGTAACGGAGCGGGCGAGCAGTACTTC
D: NA
J: TRBJ2-7
size: NA
V: TRBV7-2
length: 14

CDR3: CASSLRGGGQPTQYF
DNA: TGTGCCAGCAGCCTCAGGGGCGGGGGCCAGCCGACCCAGTACTTC
D: NA
J: TRBJ2-5
size: once
V: TRBV11-3
length: 15

CDR3: CASSMDRGSPLHF
DNA: TGTGCCAGCAGTATGGACAGGGGATCACCCCTCCACTTT
D: TRBD1
J: TRBJ1-6
size: NA
V: TRBV28
length: 13

CDR3: CASSGRANQGNSPLHF
DNA: TGTGCCAGCAGTGGGCGGGCCAACCAGGGGAATTCACCCCTCCACTTT
D: NA
J: TRBJ1-6
size: NA
V: TRBV2
length: 16

CDR3: CASRPLAGVPTNEQFF
DNA: TGTGCCAGCAGGCCTCTAGCGGGAGTACCTACAAATGAGCAGTTCTTC
D: TRBD2
J: TRBJ2-1
size: NA
V: TRBV7-9
length: 16

CDR3: CASSGTGRWYGYTF
DNA: TGCGCCAGCAGCGGTACAGGGAGATGGTATGGCTACACCTTC
D: NA
J: TRBJ1-2
size: NA
V: TRBV5-1
length: 14

CDR3: CASSLDRRPGYTF
DNA: TGTGCCAGCAGCCTCGACAGGAGACCTGGCTACACCTTC
D: NA
J: TRBJ1-2
size: NA
V: TRBV7-9
length: 13

CDR3: CASNHPSGGRDEQYF
DNA: TGTGCCAGCAACCACCCTTCAGGGGGCAGGGACGAGCAGTACTTC
D: TRBD1
J: TRBJ2-7
size: NA
V: TRBV2
length: 15

CDR3: CAWSPRDRGSNQPQHF
DNA: TGTGCCTGGAGTCCCCGGGACAGGGGTAGCAATCAGCCCCAGCATTTT
D: TRBD1
J: TRBJ1-5
size: NA
V: TRBV30
length: 16

CDR3: CASSRPASGNNEQFF
DNA: TGTGCCAGCAGCCGACCGGCTAGCGGGAACAATGAGCAGTTCTTC
D: TRBD2
J: TRBJ2-1
size: NA
V: TRBV3-1/TRBV3-2
length: 15

CDR3: CASHRDSGNTIYF
DNA: TGCGCCAGCCACAGGGACTCTGGAAACACCATATATTTT
D: NA
J: TRBJ1-3
size: NA
V: TRBV10-2
length: 13

CDR3: CASSPRDRQETQYF
DNA: TGTGCCAGCAGCCCTCGGGACAGGCAAGAGACCCAGTACTTC
D: TRBD1
J: TRBJ2-5
size: NA
V: TRBV9
length: 14

CDR3: CASSLSGSSYEQYF
DNA: TGTGCCAGCAGTCTTAGCGGGAGTTCCTACGAGCAGTACTTC
D: TRBD2
J: TRBJ2-7
size: NA
V: TRBV11-3
length: 14